This T cell receptor (beta chain) came from a study of blood T cell repertoires in COVID-19. Clones were sequenced by immunoSEQ multiplex PCR, and TCRdb holds only the in-frame ones, with some missing. This table has approximately 480,000 clones, roughly 89% appearing once. The CDR3 loop spans 13 amino acids. Trimming took off 3 bases at V and 6 bases at J, with 12 bases between the two ends. The source of this sequence is a man between 18 and 29 years old with COVID-19, enrolled during active disease. The specimen was peripheral blood. The chain employs TRBV12-3 or TRBV12-4 and TRBJ2-7, with a possible D match to TRBD2 (6 bases). CDR3 residues: CASSFRLVSEQYF. Written as DNA, the CDR3 is TGTGCCAGCAGTTTCAGACTAGTATCCGAGCAGTACTTC.